The clone carrying this T cell receptor (beta chain) was counted many times. Unique molecular identifiers (one per individual cDNA molecule) were attached. In TCRdb, the 5' RACE reads were re-called with MiXCR into one record per CDR3 protein. Of under 45,000 distinct CDR3 sequences in the sample, roughly 5% were seen once. CDR1 is SNHLY and CDR2 is FYNNEI in the germline V gene. The CDR3 length is 15 residues. V was cut by 4 bases and J by 6 bases, with 16 bases left in between. These data come from a study of early T cells in non-severe SARS-CoV-2 infection. V and J are TRBV2 and TRBJ1-5, with a tentative D call TRBD1 (5 bases). This specimen was whole blood, taken at baseline. This clonotype was obtained from an adult who was a healthcare worker with PCR-confirmed SARS-CoV-2 infection or an uninfected control (not recorded which). The CDR3 sequence: CASSVGQGNSQPQHF. The CDR3 nucleotides are TGTGCCAGCAGTGTTGGGCAGGGTAATAGTCAGCCCCAGCATTTT.